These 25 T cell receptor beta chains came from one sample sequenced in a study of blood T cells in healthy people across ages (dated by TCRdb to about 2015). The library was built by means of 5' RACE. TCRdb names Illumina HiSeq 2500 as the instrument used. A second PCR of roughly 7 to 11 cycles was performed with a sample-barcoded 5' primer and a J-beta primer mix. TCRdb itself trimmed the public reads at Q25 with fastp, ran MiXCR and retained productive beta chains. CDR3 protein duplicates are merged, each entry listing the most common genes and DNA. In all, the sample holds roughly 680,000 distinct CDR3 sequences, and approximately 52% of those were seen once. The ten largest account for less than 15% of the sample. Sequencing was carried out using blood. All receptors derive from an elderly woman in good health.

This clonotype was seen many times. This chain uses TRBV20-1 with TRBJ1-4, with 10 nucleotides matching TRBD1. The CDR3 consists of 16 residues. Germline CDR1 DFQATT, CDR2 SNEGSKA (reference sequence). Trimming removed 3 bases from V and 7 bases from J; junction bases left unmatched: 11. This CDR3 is CSASPGQGSGSEKLFF. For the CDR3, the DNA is TGCAGTGCTAGTCCGGGACAGGGGTCTGGGTCTGAAAAACTGTTTTTT.

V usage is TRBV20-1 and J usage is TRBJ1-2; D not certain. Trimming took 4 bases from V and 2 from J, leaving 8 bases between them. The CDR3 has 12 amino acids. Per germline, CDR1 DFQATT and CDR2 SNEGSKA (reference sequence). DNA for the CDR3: TGCAGTGCTAAGGCTCAGAACTATGGCTACACCTTC. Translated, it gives CSAKAQNYGYTF.

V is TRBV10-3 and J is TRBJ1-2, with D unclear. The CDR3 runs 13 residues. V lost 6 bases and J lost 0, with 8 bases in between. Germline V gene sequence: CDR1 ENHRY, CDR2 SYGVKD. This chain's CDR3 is CAIRAGANYGYTF. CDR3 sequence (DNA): TGTGCCATCAGGGCCGGCGCTAACTATGGCTACACCTTC.

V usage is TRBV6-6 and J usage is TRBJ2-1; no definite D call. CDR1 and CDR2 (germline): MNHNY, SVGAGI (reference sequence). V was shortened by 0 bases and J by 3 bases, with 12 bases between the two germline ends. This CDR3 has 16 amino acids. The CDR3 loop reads CASSYSAVPHYNEQFF. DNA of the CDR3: TGTGCCAGCAGTTACTCGGCGGTACCCCACTACAATGAGCAGTTCTTC.

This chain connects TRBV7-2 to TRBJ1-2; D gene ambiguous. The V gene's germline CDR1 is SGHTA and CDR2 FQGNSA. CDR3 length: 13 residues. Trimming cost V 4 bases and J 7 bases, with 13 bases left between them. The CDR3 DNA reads TGTGCCAGCAGCTCGGTGGGTTTGGGTGGCTACACCTTC. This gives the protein CASSSVGLGGYTF.

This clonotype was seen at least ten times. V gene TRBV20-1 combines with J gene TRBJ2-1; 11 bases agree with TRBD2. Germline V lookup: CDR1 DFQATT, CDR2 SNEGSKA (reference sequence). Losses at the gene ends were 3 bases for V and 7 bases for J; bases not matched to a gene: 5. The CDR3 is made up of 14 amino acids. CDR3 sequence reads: CSASSGRARNEQFF. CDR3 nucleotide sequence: TGCAGTGCTAGTAGCGGGAGGGCCAGGAATGAGCAGTTCTTC.

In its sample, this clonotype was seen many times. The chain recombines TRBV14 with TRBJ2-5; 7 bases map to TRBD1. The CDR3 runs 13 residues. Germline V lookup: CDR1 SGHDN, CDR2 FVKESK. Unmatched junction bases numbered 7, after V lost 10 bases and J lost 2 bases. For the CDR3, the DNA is TGTGCCACCCAAAGGGGACAGCAAGAGACCCAGTACTTC. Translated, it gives CATQRGQQETQYF.

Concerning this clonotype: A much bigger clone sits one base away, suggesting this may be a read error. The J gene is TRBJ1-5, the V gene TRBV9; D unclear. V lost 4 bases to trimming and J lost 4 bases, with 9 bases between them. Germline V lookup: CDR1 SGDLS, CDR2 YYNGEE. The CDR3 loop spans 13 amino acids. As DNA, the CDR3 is TGTGCCAGCAGCCCCGCTCCTAATCAGCCCCAGCATTTT. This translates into CASSPAPNQPQHF.

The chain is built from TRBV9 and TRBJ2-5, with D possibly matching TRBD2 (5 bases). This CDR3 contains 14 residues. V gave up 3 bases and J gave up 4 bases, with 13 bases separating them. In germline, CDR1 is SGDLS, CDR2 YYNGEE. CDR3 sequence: CASSGGLGPETQYF. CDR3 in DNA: TGTGCCAGCAGCGGAGGGCTTGGGCCAGAGACCCAGTACTTC. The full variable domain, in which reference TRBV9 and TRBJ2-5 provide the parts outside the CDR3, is DSGVTQTPKHLITATGQRVTLRCSPRSGDLSVYWYQQSLDQGLQFLIQYYNGEERAKGNILERFSAQQFPDLHSELNLSSLELGDSALYFCASSGGLGPETQYFGPGTRLLVL.

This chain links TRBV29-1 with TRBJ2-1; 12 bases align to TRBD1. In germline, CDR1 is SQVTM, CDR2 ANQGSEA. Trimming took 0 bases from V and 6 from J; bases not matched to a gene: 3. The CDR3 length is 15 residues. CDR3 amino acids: CSVEDGTGGRNEQFF. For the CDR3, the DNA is TGCAGCGTTGAAGACGGGACAGGGGGCCGCAATGAGCAGTTCTTC.

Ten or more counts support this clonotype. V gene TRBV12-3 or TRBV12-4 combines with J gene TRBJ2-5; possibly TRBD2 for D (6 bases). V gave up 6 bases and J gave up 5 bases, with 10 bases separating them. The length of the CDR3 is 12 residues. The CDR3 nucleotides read TGTGCCAGCAGACCGGAGGGCGAGACCCAGTACTTC. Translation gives CASRPEGETQYF.

The CDR3 loop is CASSGTGKGNTIYF. CDR3 sequence (DNA): TGTGCCAGCAGCGGGACCGGGAAAGGAAACACCATATATTTT. The V call is TRBV13, the J call TRBJ1-3; D is possibly TRBD1 (5 bases). This CDR3 contains 14 residues. The V end was cut by 5 bases, the J end by 4 bases, with 12 bases between. Germline V lookup: CDR1 PRHDT, CDR2 FYEKMQ (reference sequence).

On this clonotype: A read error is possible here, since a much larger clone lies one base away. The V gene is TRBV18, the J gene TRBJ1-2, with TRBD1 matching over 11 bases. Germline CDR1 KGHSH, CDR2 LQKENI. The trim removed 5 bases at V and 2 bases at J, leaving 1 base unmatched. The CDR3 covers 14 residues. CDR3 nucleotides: TGTGCCAGCTCAGGGACAGGGGGAAACTATGGCTACACCTTC. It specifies CASSGTGGNYGYTF. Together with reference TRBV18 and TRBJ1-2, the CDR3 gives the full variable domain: NAGVMQNPRHLVRRRGQEARLRCSPMKGHSHVYWYRQLPEEGLKFMVYLQKENIIDESGMPKERFSAEFPKEGPSILRIQQVVRGDSAAYFCASSGTGGNYGYTFGSGTRLTVV.

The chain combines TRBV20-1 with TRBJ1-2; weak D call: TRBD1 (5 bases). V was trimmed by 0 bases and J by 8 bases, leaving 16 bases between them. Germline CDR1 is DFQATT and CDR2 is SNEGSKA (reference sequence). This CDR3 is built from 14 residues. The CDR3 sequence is CSARERGGEEGYTF. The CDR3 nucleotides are TGCAGTGCTAGAGAGAGGGGCGGGGAGGAGGGCTACACCTTC.

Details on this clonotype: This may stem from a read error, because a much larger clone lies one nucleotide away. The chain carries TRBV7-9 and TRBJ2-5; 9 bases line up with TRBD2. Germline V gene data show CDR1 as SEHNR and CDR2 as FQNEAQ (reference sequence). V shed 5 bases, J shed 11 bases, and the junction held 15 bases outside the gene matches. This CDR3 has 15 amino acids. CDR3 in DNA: TGTGCCAGCAGCCTCCCCCCAGCGGGAGGCGTTGAGCAGTACTTC. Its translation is CASSLPPAGGVEQYF.

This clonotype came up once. The CDR3 sequence is CASSRNLRAARSSYNSPLHF. Here the CDR3 DNA reads TGCGCCAGCAGCCGAAATCTACGGGCCGCGAGGAGCTCCTATAATTCACCCCTCCACTTT. This rearrangement joins TRBV4-1 to TRBJ1-6, with D unresolved. From germline, CDR1 is MGHRA and CDR2 YSYEKL. This CDR3 has 20 residues. V lost 4 bases to trimming and J lost 0 bases, with 22 bases between them.

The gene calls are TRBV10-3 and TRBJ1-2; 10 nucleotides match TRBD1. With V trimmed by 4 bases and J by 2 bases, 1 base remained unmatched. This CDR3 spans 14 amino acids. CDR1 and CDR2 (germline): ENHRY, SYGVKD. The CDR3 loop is CAISVGQGNYGYTF. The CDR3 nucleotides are TGTGCCATCAGTGTGGGACAGGGGAACTATGGCTACACCTTC.

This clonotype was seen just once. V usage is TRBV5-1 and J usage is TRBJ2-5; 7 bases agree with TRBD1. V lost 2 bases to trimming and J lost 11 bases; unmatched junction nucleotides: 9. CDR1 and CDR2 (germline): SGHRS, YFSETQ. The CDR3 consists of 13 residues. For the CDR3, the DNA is TGCGCCAGCAGCTTTGGGACAGCCAGTGAGCAGTACTTC. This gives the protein CASSFGTASEQYF. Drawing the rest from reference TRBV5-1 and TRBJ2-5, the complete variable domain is KAGVTQTPRYLIKTRGQQVTLSCSPISGHRSVSWYQQTPGQGLQFLFEYFSETQRNKGNFPGRFSGRQFSNSRSEMNVSTLELGDSALYLCASSFGTASEQYFGPGTRLLVL.

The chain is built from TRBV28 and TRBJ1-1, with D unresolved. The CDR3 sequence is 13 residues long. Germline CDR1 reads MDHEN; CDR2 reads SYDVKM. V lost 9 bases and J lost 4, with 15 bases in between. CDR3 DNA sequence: TGTGCCAGTCACCTAGGAAGAGGCACTGAAGCTTTCTTT. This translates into CASHLGRGTEAFF.

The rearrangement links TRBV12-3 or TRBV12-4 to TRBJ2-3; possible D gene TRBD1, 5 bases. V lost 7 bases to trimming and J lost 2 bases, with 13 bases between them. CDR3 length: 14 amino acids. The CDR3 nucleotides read TGTGCCAGCACCTGGGGCGGACCCACAGATACGCAGTATTTT. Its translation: CASTWGGPTDTQYF.

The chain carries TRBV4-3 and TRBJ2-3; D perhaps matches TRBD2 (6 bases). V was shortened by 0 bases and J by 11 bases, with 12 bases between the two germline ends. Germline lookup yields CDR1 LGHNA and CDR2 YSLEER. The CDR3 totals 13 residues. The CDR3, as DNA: TGCGCCAGCAGCCAAGAATGGGGGGAAGTGCAGTATTTT. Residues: CASSQEWGEVQYF.

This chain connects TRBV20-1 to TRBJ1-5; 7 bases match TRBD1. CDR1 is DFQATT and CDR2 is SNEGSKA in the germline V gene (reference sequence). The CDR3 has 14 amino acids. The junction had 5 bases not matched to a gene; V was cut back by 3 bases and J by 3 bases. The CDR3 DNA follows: TGCAGTGCTAGGGGACAGCTATCCAATCAGCCCCAGCATTTT. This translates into CSARGQLSNQPQHF.

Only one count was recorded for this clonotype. The CDR3 loop reads CASSQWGKEQYF. The CDR3 DNA is TGCGCCAGCAGCCAGTGGGGAAAAGAGCAGTACTTC. The V call is TRBV4-1, the J call TRBJ2-5, with D uncertain. The CDR3 covers 12 residues. Germline CDR1 is MGHRA and CDR2 is YSYEKL. V gave up 3 bases and J gave up 11 bases, with 13 bases separating them.

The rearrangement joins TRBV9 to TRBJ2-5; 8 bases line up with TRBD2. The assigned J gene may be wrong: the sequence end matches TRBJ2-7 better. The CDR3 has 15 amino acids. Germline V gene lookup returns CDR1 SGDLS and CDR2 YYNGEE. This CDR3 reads CASSVEAGDAYEQYF. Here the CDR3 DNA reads TGTGCCAGCAGCGTAGAAGCGGGAGATGCCTACGAGCAGTACTTC.

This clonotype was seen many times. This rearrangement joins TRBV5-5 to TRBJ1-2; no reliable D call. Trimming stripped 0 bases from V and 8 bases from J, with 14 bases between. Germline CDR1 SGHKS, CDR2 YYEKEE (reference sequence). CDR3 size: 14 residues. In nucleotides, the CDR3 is TGTGCCAGCAGCTTGGCCAGTGCGGGGAGGGGCTACACCTTC. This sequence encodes CASSLASAGRGYTF.